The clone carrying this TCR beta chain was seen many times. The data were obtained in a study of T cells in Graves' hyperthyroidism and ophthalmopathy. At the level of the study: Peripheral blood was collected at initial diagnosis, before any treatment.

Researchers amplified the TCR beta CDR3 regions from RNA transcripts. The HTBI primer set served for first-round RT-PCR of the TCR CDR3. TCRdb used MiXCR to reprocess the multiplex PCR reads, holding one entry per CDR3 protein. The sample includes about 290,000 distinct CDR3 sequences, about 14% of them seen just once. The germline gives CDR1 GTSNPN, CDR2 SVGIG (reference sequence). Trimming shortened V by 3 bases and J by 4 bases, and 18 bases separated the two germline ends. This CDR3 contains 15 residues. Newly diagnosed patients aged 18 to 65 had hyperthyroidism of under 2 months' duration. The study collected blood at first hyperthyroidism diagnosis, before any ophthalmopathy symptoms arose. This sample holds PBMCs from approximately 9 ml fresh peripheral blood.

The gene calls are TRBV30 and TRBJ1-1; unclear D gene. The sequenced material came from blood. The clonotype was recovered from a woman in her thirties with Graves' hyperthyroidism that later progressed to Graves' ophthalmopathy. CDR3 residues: CAWRPSPGRGTEAFF. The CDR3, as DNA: TGTGCCTGGAGACCAAGCCCGGGCCGCGGCACTGAAGCTTTCTTT.